The 25 T cell receptor beta chains listed next were all sequenced from one sample in a study of blood T cell repertoires in COVID-19. Sequencing was performed with immunoSEQ multiplex PCR; in TCRdb, only in-frame clones are kept and a portion is missing. Seen here are around 250,000 clones, roughly 88% observed once, and the top ten hold 0.7%. Sequences were obtained from peripheral blood. Every receptor here comes from a human donor in a cohort sampled during active COVID-19.

The genes are TRBV3-1 (or the pseudogene TRBV3-2) and TRBJ1-3, with TRBD1 matching over 9 bases. CDR3 length equals 17 residues. Losses at the gene ends were 4 bases for V and 4 bases for J; bases not matched to a gene: 11. The V gene's germline CDR1 is LGHDT and CDR2 YNNKEL (reference sequence). The CDR3 DNA follows: TGTGCCAGCAGCCCGCGACAGGGGGGGCTTATAGGAAACACCATATATTTT. Protein: CASSPRQGGLIGNTIYF.

The chain recombines TRBV28 with TRBJ1-1, with TRBD1 matching 9 bases. V shed 11 bases, J shed 3 bases, and the junction held 7 bases outside the gene matches. The CDR3 loop spans 13 amino acids. Germline V CDR1 and CDR2: MDHEN, SYDVKM. In nucleotides, the CDR3 is TGTGCCTCAAATCACAGGGGGCACACTGAAGCTTTCTTT. Amino acids: CASNHRGHTEAFF. The whole variable domain, remainder taken from reference TRBV28 and TRBJ1-1, is DVKVTQSSRYLVKRTGEKVFLECVQDMDHENMFWYRQDPGLGLRLIYFSYDVKMKEKGDIPEGYSVSREKKERFSLILESASTNQTSMYLCASNHRGHTEAFFGQGTRLTVV.

The chain couples TRBV6-4 to TRBJ2-6, with TRBD1 identical over 9 bases. The germline CDR1 and CDR2 sequences are MRHNA and SNTAGT. V dropped 0 bases and J dropped 4; count of bases not matched to a gene: 7. The CDR3 runs 18 residues. CDR3 in amino acids: CASSDSRDRVGGANVLTF. The CDR3 DNA follows: TGTGCCAGCAGTGACTCCCGGGACAGGGTTGGAGGGGCCAACGTCCTGACTTTC.

This chain joins TRBV4-1 and TRBJ2-2; D is possibly TRBD2 (6 bases). The germline V gene has CDR1 MGHRA and CDR2 YSYEKL. The CDR3 totals 21 residues. Trimming left V 0 bases short and J 4 bases short, with 27 bases between. CDR3 nucleotides: TGCGCCAGCAGCCAAGAGGCTTTTGCCGGCCGCACCCTCGGGGGCACCGGGGAGCTGTTTTTT. Translated, it gives CASSQEAFAGRTLGGTGELFF.

The sample holds a few counts of this clone. The gene calls are TRBV2 and TRBJ1-5, with unresolved D. Germline-derived CDR1 and CDR2 are SNHLY and FYNNEI. The V end was cut by 3 bases, the J end by 0 bases, with 9 bases between. This CDR3 has 15 amino acids. CDR3 sequence (DNA): TGTGCCAGCAGTGATCGAGGATATAGCAATCAGCCCCAGCATTTT. It yields the protein CASSDRGYSNQPQHF.

The sample holds a few counts of this clone. The chain joins TRBV9 to TRBJ2-3; possibly TRBD2 for D (7 bases). Germline V gives CDR1 SGDLS, CDR2 YYNGEE. V was cut by 4 bases and J by 0 bases, with 12 bases left in between. This CDR3 comprises 15 residues. CDR3 sequence reads: CASSTGGLSTDTQYF. CDR3 nucleotides: TGTGCCAGCAGCACCGGGGGGCTGAGCACAGATACGCAGTATTTT.

The chain employs TRBV7-2 and TRBJ1-1; perhaps TRBD1 as D (6 bases). V dropped 5 bases and J dropped 4 bases, with 17 bases sitting between them. Per the germline V gene, CDR1 is SGHTA and CDR2 is FQGNSA. The CDR3 is 15 amino acids. The CDR3 nucleotides read TGTGCCAGCAGCCCCGGGGGGGGCAGAGCCACTGAAGCTTTCTTT. The encoded protein is CASSPGGGRATEAFF. Variable domain in full (rest from reference TRBV7-2 and TRBJ1-1): GAGVSQSPSNKVTEKGKDVELRCDPISGHTALYWYRQSLGQGLEFLIYFQGNSAPDKSGLPSDRFSAERTGGSVSTLTIQRTQQEDSAVYLCASSPGGGRATEAFFGQGTRLTVV.

The rearrangement links TRBV5-4 to TRBJ2-7; TRBD1 aligns across 10 bases. The germline V gene encodes CDR1 SGHNT and CDR2 YYREEE (reference sequence). This CDR3 region has 14 residues. V lost 1 base, J lost 6 bases, and 4 bases stayed unmatched. CDR3 nucleotide sequence: TGTGCCAGCAGCTTGTGGGACAGGGGCCGCGAGCAGTACTTC. It translates to CASSLWDRGREQYF.

The chain links TRBV6-2 or TRBV6-3 to TRBJ1-1, with 9 bases lining up with TRBD1. Looked up from germline, CDR1 is MNHEY and CDR2 is SVGEGT. The CDR3 is made up of 16 amino acids. J was trimmed by 7 bases and V by 1 base; bases with no gene match: 10. The chain's CDR3 is CASSYLVSLDRGEAFF. The DNA for the CDR3 is TGTGCCAGCAGTTACTTAGTATCACTGGACAGGGGTGAAGCTTTCTTT.

This chain's CDR3 is CASSPPGVGQGYQPQHF. The CDR3 nucleotides are TGTGCCAGCTCACCACCGGGGGTGGGACAGGGCTATCAGCCCCAGCATTTT. V gene TRBV18 combines with J gene TRBJ1-5, with 9 bases aligning to TRBD1. V was clipped by 0 bases and J by 5 bases; unmatched bases: 8. Germline-derived CDR1 and CDR2 are KGHSH and LQKENI. CDR3 size: 17 residues.

The V gene is TRBV4-1, the J gene TRBJ2-5; the D gene is possibly TRBD1 (6 bases). Per germline, CDR1 MGHRA and CDR2 YSYEKL. The CDR3 spans 14 residues. V gave up 0 bases and J gave up 8 bases, with 13 bases separating them. The CDR3 sequence: CASSQDTGTSTQYF. The CDR3 DNA is TGCGCCAGCAGCCAAGATACAGGGACCTCAACCCAGTACTTC.

V usage is TRBV7-9 and J usage is TRBJ2-1; 8 bases agree with TRBD1. The CDR3 consists of 14 residues. The V gene's germline CDR1 is SEHNR and CDR2 FQNEAQ (reference sequence). Unmatched junction bases numbered 6, after V lost 5 bases and J lost 6 bases. CDR3 coding DNA: TGTGCCAGCAGCCAAAGGACAGGGACCAATGAGCAGTTCTTC. Its protein product is CASSQRTGTNEQFF.

Worth noting for this clone: Distinct nucleotide sequences in the sample also encode this CDR3. The chain links TRBV5-4 to TRBJ1-1; D may be TRBD1 (6 bases). V was cut by 0 bases and J by 1 base, with 7 bases left in between. Germline V CDR1 and CDR2: SGHNT, YYREEE (reference sequence). This CDR3 is 14 amino acids long. The CDR3 DNA sequence: TGTGCCAGCAGCTTGGACAGGGCGAACACTGAAGCTTTCTTT. It translates to CASSLDRANTEAFF. The whole variable domain, remainder taken from reference TRBV5-4 and TRBJ1-1, is ETGVTQSPTHLIKTRGQQVTLRCSSQSGHNTVSWYQQALGQGPQFIFQYYREEENGRGNFPPRFSGLQFPNYSSELNVNALELDDSALYLCASSLDRANTEAFFGQGTRLTVV.

This sequence joins TRBV3-1 (or the pseudogene TRBV3-2) and TRBJ1-2; no firm D call. V shed 4 bases and J shed 3 bases, with 15 bases lying between them. The CDR3 loop spans 15 amino acids. The germline V gene encodes CDR1 LGHDT and CDR2 YNNKEL (reference sequence). CDR3 sequence reads: CASSPIIQPDYGYTF. The CDR3 DNA is TGTGCCAGCAGCCCAATCATACAGCCGGACTATGGCTACACCTTC.

CDR3 in DNA: TGTGCCGTTGATACAGGGTGGTGGGGCTACACCTTC. This codes for CAVDTGWWGYTF. The chain links TRBV28 to TRBJ1-2; the D gene is possibly TRBD1 (6 bases). CDR1 is MDHEN and CDR2 is SYDVKM in the germline V gene. The CDR3 runs to 12 residues. The V gene lost 11 bases and the J gene lost 8 bases, with 18 bases spanning the gap.

The chain carries TRBV11-2 and TRBJ2-3, with D maybe TRBD2 (5 bases). The CDR3 sequence is 15 residues long. Germline CDR1 reads SGHAT; CDR2 reads FQNNGV. Trimming took off 5 bases at V and 3 bases at J, with 15 bases between the two ends. Here the CDR3 reads CASSLLVGATDTQYF. For the CDR3, the DNA is TGTGCCAGCAGCCTCCTCGTGGGAGCAACAGATACGCAGTATTTT.

This sequence joins TRBV6-2 or TRBV6-3 and TRBJ1-2; D ambiguous. Germline V gene sequence: CDR1 MNHEY, CDR2 SVGEGT. The CDR3 loop spans 12 amino acids. Trimming took 6 bases from V and 5 from J, leaving 10 bases between them. CDR3 nucleotides: TGTGCCAGCAGCCCACAGATGTATGGCTACACCTTC. This encodes CASSPQMYGYTF.

This sequence joins TRBV10-3 and TRBJ2-7, with 12 bases lining up with TRBD2. Trimming removed 6 bases from V and 0 bases from J; junction bases left unmatched: 6. CDR1 ENHRY and CDR2 SYGVKD come from the germline V gene. The CDR3 is 16 residues long. In DNA, the CDR3 is TGTGCCATCAGCAGGACTAGCGGGACCTACTCCTACGAGCAGTACTTC. It yields the protein CAISRTSGTYSYEQYF.

The chain links TRBV12-3 or TRBV12-4 to TRBJ2-7; tentatively, D is TRBD2 (7 bases). The germline V and J ends were trimmed by 8 bases and 3 bases, with 11 bases remaining between them. This CDR3 has 12 residues. Here the CDR3 DNA reads TGTGCCAGCGGGGGGGCGGGCTACGAGCAGTACTTC. Protein: CASGGAGYEQYF.

The chain joins TRBV19 to TRBJ2-1, with D maybe TRBD1 (5 bases). V was pared by 2 bases and J by 5 bases, with 19 bases between. Looked up from germline, CDR1 is LNHDA and CDR2 is SQIVND (reference sequence). The CDR3 is 17 amino acids. The CDR3: CASSIIVRGRGDNEQFF. The CDR3 DNA follows: TGTGCCAGTAGTATAATTGTTAGGGGAAGGGGTGACAATGAGCAGTTCTTC.

The chain has TRBV6-5 and TRBJ1-2; tentatively, D is TRBD1 (6 bases). Trimming stripped 7 bases from V and 4 bases from J, with 16 bases between. This CDR3 is 14 amino acids long. CDR1 and CDR2 (germline): MNHEY, SVGAGI. The CDR3 DNA reads TGTGCCAGCATTCCGACAGGCACGGGCTATGGCTACACCTTC. Its protein is CASIPTGTGYGYTF.

V is TRBV7-3 and J is TRBJ2-7; 10 bases are shared with TRBD1. The CDR3 totals 20 residues. Germline CDR1 is SGHTA and CDR2 is FQGTGA. V was clipped by 2 bases and J by 0 bases; unmatched bases: 16. The CDR3 loop reads CASSLGFGTGATSSSYEQYF. As DNA, the CDR3 is TGTGCCAGCAGCTTAGGTTTCGGGACAGGGGCTACTTCGAGCTCCTACGAGCAGTACTTC. The entire variable domain, with the rest obtained from reference TRBV7-3 and TRBJ2-7, is as follows: GAGVSQTPSNKVTEKGKYVELRCDPISGHTALYWYRQSLGQGPEFLIYFQGTGAADDSGLPNDRFFAVRPEGSVSTLKIQRTERGDSAVYLCASSLGFGTGATSSSYEQYFGPGTRLTVT.

The CDR3 loop reads CASSFPGIKSRETQYF. Written as DNA, the CDR3 is TGTGCCAGCAGCTTCCCCGGGATCAAAAGTCGGGAGACCCAGTACTTC. V gene TRBV5-6 combines with J gene TRBJ2-5; TRBD2 might be the D (5 bases). The CDR3 runs 16 residues. Trimming took off 2 bases at V and 5 bases at J, with 19 bases between the two ends. Germline CDR1 is SGHDT and CDR2 is YYEEEE.

The rearrangement uses TRBV6-1 and TRBJ2-7; 9 nucleotides line up with TRBD1. The germline V gene encodes CDR1 MNHNS and CDR2 SASEGT. The CDR3 extends over 15 amino acids. V lost 8 bases and J lost 0; bases outside the gene matches: 8. CDR3 coding DNA: TGTGCCAGCCACTCAGGACAGGGGTTCTCCTACGAGCAGTACTTC. It translates to CASHSGQGFSYEQYF.

CDR3 loop: CASSYSRDSGNTEAFF. Here the CDR3 DNA reads TGTGCCAGCAGTTACTCGAGGGACAGCGGGAACACTGAAGCTTTCTTT. V usage is TRBV6-5 and J usage is TRBJ1-1; TRBD1 aligns across 7 bases. The CDR3 runs 16 residues. The J segment lost 1 base and the V segment lost 0 bases, leaving 5 bases of the junction unmatched. CDR1 MNHEY and CDR2 SVGAGI come from the germline V gene.